The 2 T cell receptor beta chains in this list originate from one sample, sequenced in a study of cytomegalovirus exposure and HLA in healthy donors. The PCR was carried out with 60 Vbeta primers and 13 Jbeta primers. Sequenced by immunoSEQ multiplex PCR; TCRdb stores in-frame clones only, minus some. Of 150,000 to 180,000 clones listed, 75% to 85% are singletons. Sequences were obtained from PBMCs. The receptors were gathered from a man aged 30-40 years in good health and CMV-seropositive.

In its sample, this clone was seen a few times. The chain carries TRBV10-3 and TRBJ2-7; D perhaps matches TRBD2 (6 bases). This CDR3 is built from 18 residues. Trimming pared 2 bases from V and 3 bases from J, leaving 23 bases between. From germline, CDR1 is ENHRY and CDR2 SYGVKD. The CDR3 protein is CAISEPGSGGRRGYEQYF. CDR3 DNA sequence: TGTGCCATCAGTGAGCCCGGATCAGGAGGGAGGCGGGGCTACGAGCAGTACTTC.

This clone has just a few counts. The J gene is TRBJ1-1, the V gene TRBV7-2; 10 nucleotides align to TRBD1. V lost 2 bases, J lost 1 base, and 4 bases stayed unmatched. The length of the CDR3 is 16 residues. Looked up from germline, CDR1 is SGHTA and CDR2 is FQGNSA. CDR3 sequence reads: CASSLWTGGRNTEAFF. For the CDR3, the DNA is TGTGCCAGCAGCTTATGGACAGGGGGGAGGAACACTGAAGCTTTCTTT.